These T cell receptor beta chains were read from a single sample in a study of cytomegalovirus exposure and HLA in healthy donors. Data came from immunoSEQ multiplex PCR; TCRdb stores just in-frame clones and leaves some out. The listing records 100,000 to 150,000 clones. Sequencing used PBMCs. Receptors originate from a man aged 25 to 45 in good health and CMV-seronegative. Both conserved end residues are part of each CDR3.

j_gene: TRBJ1-2
v_gene: TRBV7-3
CDR3aa: CASSSSDQDGYTF

j_gene: TRBJ1-5
v_gene: TRBV27
CDR3aa: CASSLVGTEYGQPQHF

j_gene: TRBJ2-2
v_gene: TRBV7-9
CDR3aa: CASSTQLIGLNPNTGELFF

j_gene: TRBJ2-5
v_gene: TRBV5-1
CDR3aa: CASSNGQGIETQYF

j_gene: TRBJ1-2
v_gene: TRBV19
CDR3aa: CASSPATPSYGYTF

j_gene: TRBJ2-7
v_gene: TRBV6-5
CDR3aa: CASTKRLAGTYEQYF

j_gene: TRBJ2-1
v_gene: TRBV5-1
CDR3aa: CASSSTTVPSYNEQFF

j_gene: TRBJ1-3
v_gene: TRBV6-1
CDR3aa: CASSEAGGSGNTIYF

j_gene: TRBJ1-5
v_gene: TRBV19
CDR3aa: CASRPGTSGDQQPQHF

j_gene: TRBJ2-5
v_gene: TRBV10-2
CDR3aa: CASSGTPRGTQYF

j_gene: TRBJ2-2
v_gene: TRBV27
CDR3aa: CASSSPPGGELFF

j_gene: TRBJ1-2
v_gene: TRBV11-2
CDR3aa: CASSARKGLFGANYGYTF

j_gene: TRBJ2-1
v_gene: TRBV6-6
CDR3aa: CASSYDRDTNEQFF

j_gene: TRBJ2-2
v_gene: TRBV28
CDR3aa: CASSLPSGGRAYTGELFF

j_gene: TRBJ2-1
v_gene: TRBV18
CDR3aa: CASSPPILTEQFF

j_gene: TRBJ2-1
v_gene: TRBV19
CDR3aa: CASSMRTSGRSADEQFF

j_gene: TRBJ2-1
v_gene: TRBV27
CDR3aa: CASFPQGDSYNEQFF

j_gene: TRBJ2-5
v_gene: TRBV27
CDR3aa: CASSPTSGSQETQYF

j_gene: TRBJ2-7
v_gene: TRBV28
CDR3aa: CASREGPSSYEQYF

j_gene: TRBJ1-5
v_gene: TRBV21-1
CDR3aa: CASSKALGQGDQPQHF

j_gene: TRBJ2-1
v_gene: TRBV4-1
CDR3aa: CASSSLGQGTSRQGNEQFF

j_gene: TRBJ2-2
v_gene: TRBV7-3
CDR3aa: CASSPLAGGDAGELFF

j_gene: TRBJ2-3
v_gene: TRBV28
CDR3aa: CASSFPTGGDTQYF

j_gene: TRBJ2-5
v_gene: TRBV5-6
CDR3aa: CASSLDRLLQETQYF

j_gene: TRBJ2-7
v_gene: TRBV4-2
CDR3aa: CASSQEPAGYYEQYF

j_gene: TRBJ2-1
v_gene: TRBV25-1
CDR3aa: CASSEWPEGRESYNEQFF

j_gene: TRBJ2-2
v_gene: TRBV10-3
CDR3aa: CAISAVLVTNTGELFF

j_gene: TRBJ1-5
v_gene: TRBV6-1
CDR3aa: CASSVSGGRGNQPQHF

j_gene: TRBJ1-1
v_gene: TRBV27
CDR3aa: CASFGLGDRVPSEAFF

j_gene: TRBJ2-2
v_gene: TRBV7-7
CDR3aa: CASSPDWESGELFF

j_gene: TRBJ2-3
v_gene: TRBV5-1
CDR3aa: CASSRQDTDTQYF

j_gene: TRBJ2-7
v_gene: TRBV6-5
CDR3aa: CASTRRTGSYEQYF

j_gene: TRBJ1-1
v_gene: TRBV28
CDR3aa: CASSLVFGDTEAFF

j_gene: TRBJ2-7
v_gene: TRBV27
CDR3aa: CASSLYDQLAAYEQYF

j_gene: TRBJ1-2
v_gene: TRBV4-1
CDR3aa: CASRPPGQGKYGYTF

j_gene: TRBJ2-7
v_gene: TRBV5-1
CDR3aa: CASSPGQGGSYEQYF

j_gene: TRBJ2-7
v_gene: TRBV13
CDR3aa: CASILRSSGSNEQYF

j_gene: TRBJ2-4
v_gene: TRBV6-1
CDR3aa: CASSATSGIQYF

j_gene: TRBJ2-7
v_gene: TRBV6-6
CDR3aa: CASTRAGASYEQYF

j_gene: TRBJ2-5
v_gene: TRBV30
CDR3aa: CAWSLDQETQYF

j_gene: TRBJ1-5
v_gene: TRBV2
CDR3aa: CAGGQPNQPQHF

j_gene: TRBJ2-3
v_gene: TRBV7-9
CDR3aa: CASSLGRSTDTQYF

j_gene: TRBJ2-3
v_gene: TRBV6-4
CDR3aa: CASSALAGDTDTQYF

j_gene: TRBJ2-7
v_gene: TRBV5-1
CDR3aa: CASSFQAGGYSYEQYF

j_gene: TRBJ2-3
v_gene: TRBV30
CDR3aa: CAWSDQGIGDTQYF

j_gene: TRBJ2-2
v_gene: TRBV5-1
CDR3aa: CASRTSGRPNTGELFF

j_gene: TRBJ2-2
v_gene: TRBV6-1
CDR3aa: CASSDISGNSGTGELFF

j_gene: TRBJ2-5
v_gene: TRBV11-2
CDR3aa: CASSLKFQGARRETQYF

j_gene: TRBJ1-1
v_gene: TRBV5-5
CDR3aa: CASSIWTANTEAFF

j_gene: NA
v_gene: TRBV28
CDR3aa: CASTRQVAYEQYF

j_gene: TRBJ1-6
v_gene: TRBV7-9
CDR3aa: CASSWGQFNSPLHF

j_gene: TRBJ2-7
v_gene: TRBV6-5
CDR3aa: CASRSRTSDHEQYF